One sample yielded the 10 T cell receptor beta chains listed below, sequenced in a study of blood T cells in healthy people across ages. A sample-barcoded 5' primer and a J-beta primer mix were used in a second PCR of about 6 to 12 cycles. Each CDR3 protein is one row after TCRdb ran MiXCR on the 5' RACE reads. The sample lists 900,000 to 950,000 distinct CDR3 sequences; roughly 29% were seen once. This sample also appeared in a second study, on T cells of mothers and their children.

Sequencing was performed on blood. Receptor source: a woman between 35 and 50 years old in good health.

This chain links TRBV20-1 with TRBJ2-5; D may correspond to TRBD1 or TRBD2 (5 bases each). Trimming left V 6 bases short and J 2 bases short, with 19 bases between. The CDR3 sequence is 15 residues long. Per germline, CDR1 DFQATT and CDR2 SNEGSKA (reference sequence). The CDR3 reads CSAINPGRRQETQYF. CDR3 DNA sequence: TGCAGTGCCATAAACCCGGGACGGAGACAAGAGACCCAGTACTTC.

The rearrangement links TRBV20-1 to TRBJ2-5; unclear D gene. The germline CDR1 and CDR2 sequences are DFQATT and SNEGSKA (reference sequence). V gave up 5 bases and J gave up 2 bases, with 15 bases separating them. The CDR3 runs 14 residues. The CDR3 DNA is TGCAGTGCTCCAAAGAGACTGGGACAAGAGACCCAGTACTTC. It specifies CSAPKRLGQETQYF.

The chain is built from TRBV7-9 and TRBJ2-2, with 10 bases aligning to TRBD1. V lost 5 bases and J lost 4; bases outside the gene matches: 13. Germline loops: CDR1 SEHNR, CDR2 FQNEAQ (reference sequence). The CDR3 totals 18 residues. The CDR3 bases are TGTGCCAGCAGCCCCCGCGTATTGGGACAGGGGTCCACCGGGGAGCTGTTTTTT. Protein product: CASSPRVLGQGSTGELFF.

This clonotype was seen repeatedly, ten times or more. This chain joins TRBV7-9 and TRBJ2-1, with TRBD2 identical over 10 bases. This CDR3 contains 17 residues. Germline V gene sequence: CDR1 SEHNR, CDR2 FQNEAQ (reference sequence). V gave up 2 bases and J gave up 9 bases; unmatched junction bases: 13. The DNA for the CDR3 is TGTGCCAGCAGCTTATCAGCCGGGACTAGCGCGGTCCTTGAGCAGTTCTTC. As protein: CASSLSAGTSAVLEQFF.

There are a few counts of this clonotype. This sequence joins TRBV2 and TRBJ1-1; 9 nucleotides align to TRBD1. V gave up 6 bases and J gave up 1 base; unmatched junction bases: 0. Germline CDR1 reads SNHLY; CDR2 reads FYNNEI. The CDR3 covers 13 residues. CDR3 region: CASRDRGNTEAFF. The CDR3 nucleotides read TGTGCCAGCAGGGACAGGGGGAACACTGAAGCTTTCTTT.

This clonotype was seen ten or more times. This sequence joins TRBV28 and TRBJ1-6; D is unresolved. CDR1 and CDR2 from the germline V gene are MDHEN and SYDVKM. V was clipped by 3 bases and J by 8 bases, with 11 bases between them. This CDR3 is 14 amino acids long. CDR3: CASSFGPRDSPLHF. CDR3 nucleotides: TGTGCCAGCAGTTTTGGGCCCCGGGATTCACCCCTCCACTTT.

V is TRBV18 and J is TRBJ1-1, with 7 nucleotides matching TRBD1. V lost 3 bases to trimming and J lost 5 bases; unmatched junction nucleotides: 9. Germline CDR1 reads KGHSH; CDR2 reads LQKENI. This CDR3 comprises 15 residues. The CDR3 DNA follows: TGTGCCAGCTCACCGAAAGGGCCAGGGGGAACTGAAGCTTTCTTT. Translated, it gives CASSPKGPGGTEAFF.

This clonotype has more than one count but fewer than ten. The chain links TRBV28 to TRBJ1-6; D remains unclear. The V gene lost 1 base and the J gene lost 9 bases, with 7 bases spanning the gap. The CDR3 length is 13 residues. The germline V gene encodes CDR1 MDHEN and CDR2 SYDVKM. CDR3: CASSLLRGSPLHF. The DNA for the CDR3 is TGTGCCAGCAGTTTATTACGCGGTTCACCCCTCCACTTT.

V is TRBV5-1 and J is TRBJ1-4; TRBD1 aligns across 10 bases. Per the germline V gene, CDR1 is SGHRS and CDR2 is YFSETQ. The CDR3 length is 15 residues. After removal of 4 bases from V and 8 bases from J, the junction contained 8 bases not matched to a gene. The CDR3 region has the DNA TGCGCCAGCAGCGGCGGACAGGGGGGGGGCGAAAAACTGTTTTTT. This translates into CASSGGQGGGEKLFF.

This clonotype was counted only a few times. This CDR3 reads CSARSGGNTGELFF. CDR3 coding DNA: TGCAGTGCTAGAAGCGGGGGGAACACCGGGGAGCTGTTTTTT. V gene TRBV20-1 combines with J gene TRBJ2-2, with 8 bases identical to TRBD2. CDR3 length equals 14 residues. From germline, CDR1 is DFQATT and CDR2 SNEGSKA (reference sequence). Losses at the gene ends were 2 bases for V and 1 base for J; bases not matched to a gene: 0.